Below are 9 T cell receptor beta chains sequenced from a single sample in a study of vaccination and CD4 T cells after COVID-19. Treatment meaning: approximately 11-day PBMC culture with coronavirus spike peptide pools or control peptides (ViraFEST assay). At the Johns Hopkins FTIC core, DNA taken from cultured CD4+ T cells was sequenced by way of the Oncomine TCR Beta short-read assay. TCRdb fed the PCR reads into MiXCR, producing one record per CDR3 protein. The table includes 3,500 to 5,000 distinct CDR3 sequences, about 70% detected once. No antigen has been assigned to these receptors. Specimen: CD4+ T cells from blood, cultured in vitro. The source of these receptors is a human donor who had recovered from COVID-19.

The V call is TRBV2, the J call TRBJ1-2; 8 bases agree with TRBD1. The CDR3 runs to 13 residues. After removal of 6 bases from V and 5 bases from J, the junction contained 5 bases not matched to a gene. CDR1 and CDR2 from the germline V gene are SNHLY and FYNNEI. The CDR3 is CASSRDRGYGYTF. CDR3 DNA: TGTGCCAGCAGCCGAGACAGGGGATATGGCTACACCTTC.

V is TRBV20-1 and J is TRBJ1-6; the match to TRBD1 covers 10 bases. The V and J ends lost 6 bases and 7 bases, in that order; junction bases with no gene match: 6. The CDR3 is 14 amino acids. Per the germline V gene, CDR1 is DFQATT and CDR2 is SNEGSKA (reference sequence). CDR3 sequence (DNA): TGCAGTGCCCGACAGGGGGCGCAAAATTCACCCCTCCACTTT. Protein sequence: CSARQGAQNSPLHF.

This clonotype has just a few counts. The J gene is TRBJ1-1, the V gene TRBV6-1; 7 bases map to TRBD1. The CDR3 is made up of 13 amino acids. Unmatched junction bases numbered 6, after V lost 6 bases and J lost 5 bases. The V gene's germline CDR1 is MNHNS and CDR2 SASEGT. The CDR3: CASRRQGSTEAFF. The CDR3 region has the DNA TGTGCCAGCAGGAGACAGGGTAGTACTGAAGCTTTCTTT.

This chain links TRBV20-1 with TRBJ1-2; no definite D call. Germline V gives CDR1 DFQATT, CDR2 SNEGSKA (reference sequence). The V end was cut by 3 bases, the J end by 4 bases, with 9 bases between. CDR3 length: 12 residues. The CDR3 loop is CSARASSYGYTF. The CDR3 DNA follows: TGCAGTGCTAGGGCCTCGTCCTATGGCTACACCTTC.

The chain carries TRBV7-2 and TRBJ1-1; TRBD1 matches 11 bases. There are 13 residues in the CDR3. The ends lost 3 bases at V and 8 bases at J; junction bases unmatched: 2. The germline gives CDR1 SGHTA, CDR2 FQGNSA. For the CDR3, the DNA is TGTGCCAGCAGCTTGGACAGGGGGCGCGAAGCTTTCTTT. Translating it yields CASSLDRGREAFF. Supplemented by reference TRBV7-2 and TRBJ1-1, the full variable domain reads GAGVSQSPSNKVTEKGKDVELRCDPISGHTALYWYRQSLGQGLEFLIYFQGNSAPDKSGLPSDRFSAERTGGSVSTLTIQRTQQEDSAVYLCASSLDRGREAFFGQGTRLTVV.

The chain links TRBV7-2 to TRBJ1-2; possible D gene TRBD1, 6 bases. Germline CDR1 is SGHTA and CDR2 is FQGNSA. CDR3 length equals 14 residues. V shed 5 bases and J shed 2 bases, with 12 bases lying between them. The CDR3 region has the DNA TGTGCCAGCAGCACGCGGACAGAAAACTATGGCTACACCTTC. It codes for CASSTRTENYGYTF. The variable domain in full, completed from reference TRBV7-2 and TRBJ1-2, reads GAGVSQSPSNKVTEKGKDVELRCDPISGHTALYWYRQSLGQGLEFLIYFQGNSAPDKSGLPSDRFSAERTGGSVSTLTIQRTQQEDSAVYLCASSTRTENYGYTFGSGTRLTVV.

This chain joins TRBV21-1 and TRBJ2-7. TRBV21-1 is annotated as a pseudogene. This CDR3 comprises 15 residues. The CDR3 DNA is TGTGCCAGCAGCAATTGCTGGGCAGATTCCTACGAGCAGTACTTC. It yields the protein CASSNCWADSYEQYF.

The chain joins TRBV20-1 to TRBJ1-5; weak D call: TRBD1 (6 bases). The germline V gene has CDR1 DFQATT and CDR2 SNEGSKA (reference sequence). V dropped 3 bases and J dropped 7 bases, with 7 bases sitting between them. The CDR3 has 11 residues. The DNA of the CDR3 is TGCAGTGCTAGTGGGGGCCAGCCCCAGCATTTT. As protein: CSASGGQPQHF.

This chain's CDR3 is CSAREGGHFGYTF. CDR3 coding DNA: TGCAGTGCTAGAGAGGGGGGACATTTTGGCTACACCTTC. The chain combines TRBV20-1 with TRBJ1-2; D may be TRBD1 (6 bases). Per germline, CDR1 DFQATT and CDR2 SNEGSKA (reference sequence). V was clipped by 0 bases and J by 7 bases, with 12 bases between them. This CDR3 is built from 13 residues.